Shown below are 27 T cell receptor beta chains from a single sample sequenced in a study of blood T cell repertoires in COVID-19. Some clones are missing from TCRdb's copy, which holds only in-frame ones; the method was immunoSEQ multiplex PCR. In the table there are around 360,000 clones, 70% to 90% of which are singletons. Sequenced: PBMCs or T cells enriched from blood (not recorded which). Receptor source: a man aged 35 to 55 in a cohort exposed to, infected with or recovered from COVID-19 (not recorded which).

The rearrangement joins TRBV6-5 to TRBJ1-2, with 11 bases fitting TRBD1. The V gene end was trimmed by 2 bases and the J gene end by 3 bases; junction bases not matched to a gene: 2. The CDR3 extends over 15 amino acids. CDR1 and CDR2 from the germline V gene are MNHEY and SVGAGI. The chain's CDR3 is CASSYPGQGDYGYTF. The CDR3 bases are TGTGCCAGCAGTTACCCGGGACAGGGGGACTATGGCTACACCTTC.

The chain carries TRBV7-2 and TRBJ2-1, with 8 nucleotides matching TRBD2. From germline, CDR1 is SGHTA and CDR2 FQGNSA. J gave up 5 bases and V 7 bases, and 7 bases lay outside the gene matches. This CDR3 is built from 14 residues. The DNA for the CDR3 is TGTGCCAGCAAGCCGACTAGCGATAACAATGAGCAGTTCTTC. Translation: CASKPTSDNNEQFF.

The chain recombines TRBV27 with TRBJ1-6, with 8 bases fitting TRBD1. V trimming: 5 bases; J trimming: 6 bases; junction bases outside the gene matches: 3. CDR1 and CDR2 (germline): MNHEY, SMNVEV (reference sequence). The CDR3 spans 14 residues. CDR3: CASSHRGINSPLHF. The CDR3, as DNA: TGTGCCAGCAGTCACAGGGGGATTAATTCACCCCTCCACTTT.

The gene calls are TRBV29-1 and TRBJ1-2, with TRBD1 matching over 8 bases. CDR1 SQVTM and CDR2 ANQGSEA come from the germline V gene. The trim removed 7 bases at V and 4 bases at J, leaving 11 bases unmatched. This CDR3 has 14 residues. CDR3 DNA sequence: TGCAGCGCCGACCGGGGTCAGGGGGCCTATGGCTACACCTTC. Translating it yields CSADRGQGAYGYTF.

This chain uses TRBV4-1 with TRBJ2-3, with 9 bases lining up with TRBD2. V lost 3 bases, J lost 3 bases, and 10 bases stayed unmatched. This CDR3 contains 17 residues. CDR1 MGHRA and CDR2 YSYEKL come from the germline V gene. The CDR3 region is CASSQLRRTSATDTQYF. CDR3 in DNA: TGCGCCAGCAGCCAGCTCCGGCGGACTAGCGCAACAGATACGCAGTATTTT.

The chain uses TRBV3-1 (or the pseudogene TRBV3-2) and TRBJ1-6; D not resolved. V shed 3 bases and J shed 9 bases, with 9 bases lying between them. The CDR3 extends over 13 amino acids. CDR1 and CDR2 (germline): LGHDT, YNNKEL (reference sequence). The CDR3 nucleotides read TGTGCCAGCAGCCATGGGGAGGGTTCACCCCTCCACTTT. The encoded protein is CASSHGEGSPLHF.

This clone was detected a few times. This chain uses TRBV5-5 with TRBJ1-2; the match to TRBD1 covers 9 bases. The trim removed 5 bases at V and 1 base at J, leaving 3 bases unmatched. The CDR3 runs 14 residues. Germline assignment: CDR1 SGHKS and CDR2 YYEKEE (reference sequence). The CDR3 reads CASRRTGDNYGYTF. DNA for the CDR3: TGTGCCAGCAGGAGGACAGGGGATAACTATGGCTACACCTTC.

The chain joins TRBV29-1 to TRBJ2-3, with 16 bases aligning to TRBD2. Trimming took 6 bases from V and 1 from J; bases not matched to a gene: 16. The CDR3 loop spans 20 amino acids. CDR1 SQVTM and CDR2 ANQGSEA come from the germline V gene. CDR3 coding DNA: TGCAGCGTCGGTCAACGACCGGGACTAGCGGGAGGGCCGGGCACAGATACGCAGTATTTT. It encodes CSVGQRPGLAGGPGTDTQYF.

The chain couples TRBV27 to TRBJ2-7; possible D gene TRBD1, 6 bases. Per the germline V gene, CDR1 is MNHEY and CDR2 is SMNVEV (reference sequence). The V end was cut by 7 bases, the J end by 0 bases, with 13 bases between. The CDR3 loop spans 14 amino acids. CDR3 sequence reads: CASKYQGHSYEQYF. The CDR3 DNA reads as TGTGCCAGCAAATACCAGGGGCACTCCTACGAGCAGTACTTC.

This clone has only a few counts. The rearrangement joins TRBV5-1 to TRBJ1-6; 7 bases agree with TRBD1. This CDR3 spans 15 amino acids. Germline CDR1 SGHRS, CDR2 YFSETQ. The ends lost 4 bases at V and 6 bases at J; junction bases unmatched: 7. The DNA for the CDR3 is TGCGCCAGCAGCCAAGCGACAGGGAGTAATTCACCCCTCCACTTT. Translation gives CASSQATGSNSPLHF.

Remarks on this clone: Other DNA sequences from this sample encode an identical CDR3 as well. The J gene is TRBJ2-2, the V gene TRBV5-1; D ambiguous. Germline CDR1 and CDR2: SGHRS and YFSETQ. V was clipped by 1 base and J by 0 bases, with 7 bases between them. This CDR3 has 15 amino acids. CDR3 in DNA: TGCGCCAGCAGCTTGAATCAGGCGAACACCGGGGAGCTGTTTTTT. Translated: CASSLNQANTGELFF.

The rearrangement links TRBV18 to TRBJ2-1; tentative D call: TRBD2 (6 bases). Per germline, CDR1 KGHSH and CDR2 LQKENI. Trimming took 2 bases from V and 9 from J, leaving 8 bases between them. The CDR3 length is 12 residues. In nucleotides, the CDR3 is TGTGCCAGCTCACCAGTGGAGGGTGAGCAGTTCTTC. Its protein is CASSPVEGEQFF.

The chain has TRBV10-3 and TRBJ1-1; D is perhaps TRBD1 (5 bases). This CDR3 has 14 amino acids. CDR1 is ENHRY, CDR2 SYGVKD, per germline. Trimming left V 2 bases short and J 4 bases short, with 11 bases between. CDR3 loop: CAISETGKATEAFF. Here the CDR3 DNA reads TGTGCCATCAGTGAGACAGGTAAGGCCACTGAAGCTTTCTTT.

This sequence joins TRBV7-3 and TRBJ2-3; 9 bases are a match to TRBD2. Unmatched junction bases numbered 6, after V lost 2 bases and J lost 6 bases. This CDR3 comprises 15 residues. From germline, CDR1 is SGHTA and CDR2 FQGTGA. This chain's CDR3 is CASSLGTSISDTQYF. Written as DNA, the CDR3 is TGTGCCAGCAGCTTAGGGACTAGCATTTCGGATACGCAGTATTTT. The full variable domain, completed using reference TRBV7-3 and TRBJ2-3, is GAGVSQTPSNKVTEKGKYVELRCDPISGHTALYWYRQSLGQGPEFLIYFQGTGAADDSGLPNDRFFAVRPEGSVSTLKIQRTERGDSAVYLCASSLGTSISDTQYFGPGTRLTVL.

The rearrangement uses TRBV28 and TRBJ1-5; D might be TRBD1 (6 bases). Between the trimmed V and J ends, which lost 6 bases and 2 bases, there was a span of 14 bases. Germline V gives CDR1 MDHEN, CDR2 SYDVKM. CDR3 size: 15 residues. Written as DNA, the CDR3 is TGTGCCAGCAGCTCCATGGGGGCTGGCAATCAGCCCCAGCATTTT. This encodes CASSSMGAGNQPQHF. The variable domain in full, with the rest retrieved from reference TRBV28 and TRBJ1-5, is DVKVTQSSRYLVKRTGEKVFLECVQDMDHENMFWYRQDPGLGLRLIYFSYDVKMKEKGDIPEGYSVSREKKERFSLILESASTNQTSMYLCASSSMGAGNQPQHFGDGTRLSIL.

J is TRBJ2-7 and V is TRBV18; D ambiguous. Trimming took off 3 bases at V and 3 bases at J, with 12 bases between the two ends. CDR3 length: 14 amino acids. CDR1 and CDR2 from the germline V gene are KGHSH and LQKENI. The CDR3 region is CASSPSATYYEQYF. In DNA form, the CDR3 reads TGTGCCAGCTCACCTTCGGCGACTTACTACGAGCAGTACTTC.

The chain couples TRBV24-1 to TRBJ2-7; 10 bases are a match to TRBD2. Germline V CDR1 and CDR2: KGHDR, SFDVKD. The CDR3 is made up of 14 amino acids. V was clipped by 10 bases and J by 0 bases; unmatched bases: 5. CDR3 nucleotide sequence: TGTGCCACGCTCGGACTAGCGGTCTCCTACGAGCAGTACTTC. Its translation: CATLGLAVSYEQYF.

The chain combines TRBV4-2 with TRBJ1-2, with D perhaps matching TRBD1 (6 bases). Germline V lookup: CDR1 LGHNA, CDR2 YNFKEQ. The V gene lost 1 base and the J gene lost 4 bases, with 16 bases spanning the gap. The CDR3 consists of 16 residues. CDR3 nucleotides: TGTGCCAGCAGCCAAGGAGACGCAGGGGTTCGCTATGGCTACACCTTC. It is translated as CASSQGDAGVRYGYTF.

This chain uses TRBV11-3 with TRBJ2-2; D is unresolved. There are 15 residues in the CDR3. V was cut by 1 base and J by 0 bases, with 6 bases left in between. Per germline, CDR1 SGHNT and CDR2 YENEEA. CDR3 sequence: CASSLGWPNTGELFF. The CDR3 DNA follows: TGTGCCAGCAGCTTAGGATGGCCGAACACCGGGGAGCTGTTTTTT.

This clone was counted only a few times. The chain is built from TRBV28 and TRBJ1-5, with D perhaps matching TRBD1 (6 bases). The V end was cut by 3 bases, the J end by 0 bases, with 15 bases between. CDR3 length equals 17 residues. Germline V CDR1 and CDR2: MDHEN, SYDVKM. The CDR3 nucleotides read TGTGCCAGCAGTTTTAGCTGGACAGTCCTTAGCAATCAGCCCCAGCATTTT. Amino acid sequence: CASSFSWTVLSNQPQHF.

The gene calls are TRBV24-1 and TRBJ2-1, with TRBD1 identical over 9 bases. The CDR3 runs to 15 residues. Trimming removed 3 bases from V and 7 bases from J; junction bases left unmatched: 6. Germline values: CDR1 KGHDR, CDR2 SFDVKD. The CDR3 reads CATSDPGTGRNEQFF. Written as DNA, the CDR3 is TGTGCCACCAGTGATCCCGGGACAGGGAGGAATGAGCAGTTCTTC.

The rearrangement links TRBV12-5 to TRBJ1-1; possibly TRBD1 for D (5 bases). The CDR3 consists of 16 residues. Germline-derived CDR1 and CDR2 are LGHNT and FRNRAP. V lost 0 bases, J lost 1 base, and 12 bases lay in between. The DNA of the CDR3 is TGTGCTAGTGGTTTGGTAGCGGGGGGTGGGAACACTGAAGCTTTCTTT. It codes for CASGLVAGGGNTEAFF. Using reference TRBV12-5 and TRBJ1-1 for the parts outside the CDR3, the full variable domain is DARVTQTPRHKVTEMGQEVTMRCQPILGHNTVFWYRQTMMQGLELLAYFRNRAPLDDSGMPKDRFSAEMPDATLATLKIQPSEPRDSAVYFCASGLVAGGGNTEAFFGQGTRLTVV.

The genes are TRBV21-1 and TRBJ2-1; TRBD2, the table's D call, lacks a check against the DNA. TRBV21-1 represents a pseudogene. The length of the CDR3 is 16 residues. DNA of the CDR3: TGTGCCAGCAGCGAGGGATCTTGGAGCTCCTACAATGAGCAGTTCTTC. This codes for CASSEGSWSSYNEQFF.

The V gene is TRBV27, the J gene TRBJ1-5; 10 bases agree with TRBD1. The CDR3 covers 16 residues. Germline CDR1 and CDR2: MNHEY and SMNVEV (reference sequence). V gave up 3 bases and J gave up 7 bases; unmatched junction bases: 9. The CDR3 DNA reads TGTGCCAGCAGTTTTGGGACAGGGGATCTACGGCAGCCCCAGCATTTT. Its protein product is CASSFGTGDLRQPQHF.

This clone has a handful of counts. The chain carries TRBV3-1 (or the pseudogene TRBV3-2) and TRBJ2-1; tentative D call: TRBD2 (6 bases). This CDR3 is built from 16 residues. Germline assignment: CDR1 LGHDT and CDR2 YNNKEL (reference sequence). V lost 6 bases and J lost 4, with 19 bases in between. The CDR3 DNA reads TGTGCCAGCAGTCCACCAGGAGCGGGTACTTACAATGAGCAGTTCTTC. This codes for CASSPPGAGTYNEQFF.

The rearrangement joins TRBV11-2 to TRBJ2-7; a weak D match, TRBD2 (5 bases). Germline lookup yields CDR1 SGHAT and CDR2 FQNNGV. There are 15 residues in the CDR3. V gave up 5 bases and J gave up 3 bases, with 17 bases separating them. Written as DNA, the CDR3 is TGTGCCAGCAGCCTTTCGAGCGGAGTGAGCTACGAGCAGTACTTC. It codes for CASSLSSGVSYEQYF.

Only one count was recorded for this clone. The chain employs TRBV9 and TRBJ2-2, with unresolved D. Looked up from germline, CDR1 is SGDLS and CDR2 is YYNGEE. Deletions cut 0 bases from V and 0 bases from J, with 9 bases between. This CDR3 region has 16 residues. The DNA for the CDR3 is TGTGCCAGCAGCGTAGCTTTAAACACGAACACCGGGGAGCTGTTTTTT. It specifies CASSVALNTNTGELFF.